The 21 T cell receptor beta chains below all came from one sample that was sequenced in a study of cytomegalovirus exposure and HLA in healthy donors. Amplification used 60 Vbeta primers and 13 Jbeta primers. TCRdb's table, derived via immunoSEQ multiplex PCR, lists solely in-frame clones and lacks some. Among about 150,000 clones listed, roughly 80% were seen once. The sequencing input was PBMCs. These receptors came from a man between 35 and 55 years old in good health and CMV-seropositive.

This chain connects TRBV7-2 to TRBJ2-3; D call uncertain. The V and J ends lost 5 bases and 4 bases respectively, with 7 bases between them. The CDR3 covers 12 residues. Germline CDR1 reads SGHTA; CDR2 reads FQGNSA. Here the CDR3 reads CASSLMADTQYF. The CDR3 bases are TGTGCCAGCAGCCTAATGGCAGATACGCAGTATTTT.

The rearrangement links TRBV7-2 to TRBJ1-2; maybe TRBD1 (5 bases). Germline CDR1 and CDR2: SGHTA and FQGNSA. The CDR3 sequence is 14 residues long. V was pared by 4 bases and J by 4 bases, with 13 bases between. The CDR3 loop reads CASSSTALGYGYTF. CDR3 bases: TGTGCCAGCAGCTCGACAGCCCTGGGCTATGGCTACACCTTC.

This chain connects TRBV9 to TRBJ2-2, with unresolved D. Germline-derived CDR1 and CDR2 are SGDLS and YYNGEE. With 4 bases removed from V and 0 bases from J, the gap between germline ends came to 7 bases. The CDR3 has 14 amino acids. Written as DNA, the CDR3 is TGTGCCAGCAGCACTACCGCGAACACCGGGGAGCTGTTTTTT. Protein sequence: CASSTTANTGELFF.

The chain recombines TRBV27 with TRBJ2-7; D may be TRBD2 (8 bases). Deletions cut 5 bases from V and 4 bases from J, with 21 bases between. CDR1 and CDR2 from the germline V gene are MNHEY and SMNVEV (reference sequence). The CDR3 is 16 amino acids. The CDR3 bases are TGTGCCAGCAGTCTAGAGGGGGCGGGAGGCCTTTACGAGCAGTACTTC. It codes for CASSLEGAGGLYEQYF.

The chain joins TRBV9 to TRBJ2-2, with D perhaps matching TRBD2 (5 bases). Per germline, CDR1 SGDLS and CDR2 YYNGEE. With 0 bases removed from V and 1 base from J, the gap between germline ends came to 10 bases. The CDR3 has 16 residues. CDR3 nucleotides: TGTGCCAGCAGCGTAGGGGGAGCGGTGAACACCGGGGAGCTGTTTTTT. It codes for CASSVGGAVNTGELFF.

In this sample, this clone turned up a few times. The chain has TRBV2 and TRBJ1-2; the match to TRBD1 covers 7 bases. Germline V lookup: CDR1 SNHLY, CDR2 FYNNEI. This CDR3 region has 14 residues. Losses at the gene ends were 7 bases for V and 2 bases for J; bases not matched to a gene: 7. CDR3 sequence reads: CASTRGRVNYGYTF. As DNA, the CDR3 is TGTGCCAGCACTAGGGGGCGCGTAAACTATGGCTACACCTTC.

CDR3 region: CASSQNQPQHF. CDR3 DNA sequence: TGTGCCAGCAGCCAAAATCAGCCCCAGCATTTT. V is TRBV28 and J is TRBJ1-5; D remains ambiguous. Germline CDR1 MDHEN, CDR2 SYDVKM. This CDR3 has 11 amino acids. Trimming removed 6 bases at V and 4 bases at J, with 4 bases between.

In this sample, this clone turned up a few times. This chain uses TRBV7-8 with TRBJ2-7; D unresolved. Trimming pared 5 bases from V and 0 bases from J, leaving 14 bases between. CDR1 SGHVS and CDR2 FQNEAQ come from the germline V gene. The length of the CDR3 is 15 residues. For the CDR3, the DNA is TGTGCCAGCAGCCCCCCCGGCGGTCCCTCCTACGAGCAGTACTTC. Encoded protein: CASSPPGGPSYEQYF.

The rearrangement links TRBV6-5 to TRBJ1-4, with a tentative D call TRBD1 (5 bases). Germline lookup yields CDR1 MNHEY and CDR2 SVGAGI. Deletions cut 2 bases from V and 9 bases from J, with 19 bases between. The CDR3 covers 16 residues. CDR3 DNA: TGTGCCAGCAGTTACACGTCCGGCGGGGGGGATAAAAAACTGTTTTTT. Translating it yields CASSYTSGGGDKKLFF.

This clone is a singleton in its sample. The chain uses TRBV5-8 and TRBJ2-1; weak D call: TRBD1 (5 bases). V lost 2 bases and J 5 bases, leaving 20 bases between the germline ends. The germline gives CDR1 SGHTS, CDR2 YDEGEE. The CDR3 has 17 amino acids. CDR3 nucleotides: TGTGCCAGCAGCTTTCGGGCAAGAAAGGGGATCAACAATGAGCAGTTCTTC. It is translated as CASSFRARKGINNEQFF.

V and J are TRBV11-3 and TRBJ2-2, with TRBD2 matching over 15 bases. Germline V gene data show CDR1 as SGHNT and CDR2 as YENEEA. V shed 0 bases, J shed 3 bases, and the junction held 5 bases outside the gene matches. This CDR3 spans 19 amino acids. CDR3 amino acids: CASSLEPGLAGGDTGELFF. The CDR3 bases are TGTGCCAGCAGCTTAGAACCGGGACTAGCGGGAGGAGACACCGGGGAGCTGTTTTTT.

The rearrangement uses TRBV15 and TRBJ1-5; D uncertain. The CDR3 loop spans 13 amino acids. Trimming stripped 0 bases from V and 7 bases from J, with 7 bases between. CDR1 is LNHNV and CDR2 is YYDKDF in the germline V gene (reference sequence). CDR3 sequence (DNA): TGTGCCACCAGCAGAGATAACGGGCAGCCCCAGCATTTT. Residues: CATSRDNGQPQHF.

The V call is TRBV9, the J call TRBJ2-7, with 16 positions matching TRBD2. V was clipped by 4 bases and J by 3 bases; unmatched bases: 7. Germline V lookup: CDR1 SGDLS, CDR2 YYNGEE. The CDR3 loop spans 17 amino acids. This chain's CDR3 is CASSPGLAGGPDYEQYF. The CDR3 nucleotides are TGTGCCAGCAGCCCGGGACTAGCGGGAGGGCCAGACTACGAGCAGTACTTC.

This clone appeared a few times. The CDR3 region has the DNA TGCGCCAGCAGCCACCCCGGGACAGGCCAGACCGGGGAGCTGTTTTTT. This gives the protein CASSHPGTGQTGELFF. This chain connects TRBV4-1 to TRBJ2-2, with 8 positions matching TRBD1. Unmatched junction bases numbered 8, after V lost 3 bases and J lost 5 bases. Germline V gene lookup returns CDR1 MGHRA and CDR2 YSYEKL. The CDR3 is 16 amino acids.

The CDR3 nucleotides read TGCGCCAGCAGCCAGTCAGGGGCGACACGGGCTAAAAGCTACACCTTC. Translation gives CASSQSGATRAKSYTF. The chain carries TRBV4-3 and TRBJ1-2; D might be TRBD1 (6 bases). The germline CDR1 and CDR2 sequences are LGHNA and YSLEER. This CDR3 comprises 16 residues. Trimming stripped 3 bases from V and 9 bases from J, with 23 bases between.

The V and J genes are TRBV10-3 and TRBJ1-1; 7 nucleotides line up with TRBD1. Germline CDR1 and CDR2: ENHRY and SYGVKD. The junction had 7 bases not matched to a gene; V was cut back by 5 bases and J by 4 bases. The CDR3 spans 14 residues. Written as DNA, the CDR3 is TGTGCCATCAGTTATACGACAGGGCTCACTGAAGCTTTCTTT. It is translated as CAISYTTGLTEAFF.

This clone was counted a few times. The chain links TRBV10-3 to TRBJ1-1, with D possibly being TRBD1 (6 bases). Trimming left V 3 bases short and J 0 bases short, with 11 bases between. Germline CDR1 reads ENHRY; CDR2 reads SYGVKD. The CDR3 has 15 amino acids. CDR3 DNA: TGTGCCATCAGTGAACAGGGAGGGATGAACACTGAAGCTTTCTTT. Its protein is CAISEQGGMNTEAFF.

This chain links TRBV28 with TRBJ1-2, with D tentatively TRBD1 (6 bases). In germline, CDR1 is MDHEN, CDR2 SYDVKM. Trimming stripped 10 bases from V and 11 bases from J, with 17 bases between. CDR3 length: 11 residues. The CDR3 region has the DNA TGTGCCACTTGGACAGAGAGTACTTACACCTTC. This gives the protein CATWTESTYTF.

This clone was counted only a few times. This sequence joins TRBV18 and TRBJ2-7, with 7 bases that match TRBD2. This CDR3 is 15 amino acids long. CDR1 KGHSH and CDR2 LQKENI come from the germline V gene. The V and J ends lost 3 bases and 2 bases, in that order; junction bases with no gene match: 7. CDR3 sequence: CASSPWTSSPYEQYF. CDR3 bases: TGTGCCAGCTCACCCTGGACTAGTTCCCCCTACGAGCAGTACTTC.

CDR3: CASSLATLGGLAENIQYF. The CDR3 nucleotides read TGTGCCAGCAGCTTAGCGACCCTCGGGGGACTAGCGGAAAACATTCAGTACTTC. The chain couples TRBV11-2 to TRBJ2-4; TRBD2 matches 11 bases. The CDR3 totals 18 residues. Germline V gives CDR1 SGHAT, CDR2 FQNNGV. J lost 5 bases, V lost 1 base, and 10 bases had no gene match. Combining the CDR3 with reference TRBV11-2 and TRBJ2-4 gives the whole variable domain EAGVAQSPRYKIIEKRQSVAFWCNPISGHATLYWYQQILGQGPKLLIQFQNNGVVDDSQLPKDRFSAERLKGVDSTLKIQPAKLEDSAVYLCASSLATLGGLAENIQYFGAGTRLSVL.

CDR3 amino acids: CASSLPIRGQPQHF. Written as DNA, the CDR3 is TGTGCCAGCAGCTTGCCAATCCGGGGGCAGCCCCAGCATTTT. The chain couples TRBV5-8 to TRBJ1-5; the D gene is possibly TRBD1 (5 bases). Germline V lookup: CDR1 SGHTS, CDR2 YDEGEE. This CDR3 region has 14 residues. Trimming pared 1 base from V and 7 bases from J, leaving 12 bases between.